This TCR beta chain was recorded in a study of metastatic and nonmetastatic thyroid tumors. Study summary: Where malignant and benign thyroid patients were concerned, repertoires were compared across blood and tumor or nodule tissue. Regarding the study as a whole: Benign nodules were reported to have significantly lower TCR beta diversity than malignant thyroid tumors, in blood and tumor.

Per the study methods: Between-group CDR3 differences, defined by clinicopathological status, yielded a distant-metastasis classifier for papillary thyroid cancer. Via MiXCR, TCRdb re-called the PCR reads. The V and J calls shown here were made by TCRdb, not taken from the authors' results. The profile shows approximately 70,000 clones, roughly 18% of them singletons. Remarks on this clone: Its antigen remains unidentified.

The J segment lost 3 bases and the V segment lost 7 bases, leaving 7 bases of the junction unmatched. The CDR3 contains 16 residues. Germline loops: CDR1 LNHDA, CDR2 SQIVND (reference sequence). No patient had received any treatment before thyroid surgery. The receptor was derived from a female donor with papillary thyroid cancer or a benign thyroid nodule (not recorded which). Some clones in this sample may be carry-over from other donors' samples. The sample consisted of blood. This chain links TRBV19 with TRBJ2-1; 12 bases line up with TRBD2. Written as DNA, the CDR3 is TGTGCCAGTACCCGGACTAGCGGGACCTACTACAATGAGCAGTTCTTC. Protein sequence: CASTRTSGTYYNEQFF.